Presented here are 30 T cell receptor beta chains from one specimen sequenced in a study of blood T cells in healthy people across ages. A sample-barcoded 5' primer and a J-beta primer mix were used in a second PCR of roughly 6 to 11 cycles. Each CDR3 protein is one row after TCRdb ran MiXCR on the 5' RACE reads. The table includes hundreds of thousands of distinct CDR3 sequences, around 28% detected once. The sample comprised blood. The receptors were gathered from an elderly woman in good health.

V gene TRBV20-1 combines with J gene TRBJ1-1; 9 bases line up with TRBD1. CDR3 length: 13 amino acids. Germline V gene data show CDR1 as DFQATT and CDR2 as SNEGSKA (reference sequence). V trimming: 4 bases; J trimming: 6 bases; junction bases outside the gene matches: 6. The CDR3 DNA reads TGCAGTGCTAACCGGGACAGGGAGGCTGAAGCTTTCTTT. Residues: CSANRDREAEAFF.

About this clonotype: One base away lies a much larger clone, so this may be a sequencing read error. V is TRBV7-2 and J is TRBJ2-3; D call uncertain. The CDR3 length is 13 residues. The germline V gene encodes CDR1 SGHTA and CDR2 FQGNSA. The CDR3 reads CASSLRTTDTRYF. In nucleotides, the CDR3 is TGTGCCAGCAGCCTGCGGACCACAGATACGCGGTATTTT.

This clonotype occurred many times. The V call is TRBV24-1, the J call TRBJ2-1; D is perhaps TRBD1 (5 bases). This CDR3 has 12 amino acids. The germline V gene encodes CDR1 KGHDR and CDR2 SFDVKD. The V end was cut by 11 bases, the J end by 7 bases, with 14 bases between. Written as DNA, the CDR3 is TGTGCCATCAACAGGTTCCAGAATGAGCAGTTCTTC. It codes for CAINRFQNEQFF.

Points on this clonotype: Possible read error: a much larger clone is one base away. This chain connects TRBV7-2 to TRBJ1-4; no clear D. Per germline, CDR1 SGHTA and CDR2 FQGNSA. The CDR3 has 15 residues. The DNA of the CDR3 is TGTGCCAGCAGCCCCAGACCATCAACTAATGGAAAACTGTTTTTT. This translates into CASSPRPSTNGKLFF.

This clonotype was picked up many times. This chain links TRBV5-4 with TRBJ2-1; D is possibly TRBD1 or TRBD2 (5 bases each). Germline V gene sequence: CDR1 SGHNT, CDR2 YYREEE (reference sequence). The CDR3 totals 16 residues. Between the trimmed V and J ends, which lost 3 bases and 9 bases, there was a span of 22 bases. The CDR3 nucleotides read TGTGCCAGCAGCTCGACACGGGGCGGAAAGGATGGTGAGCAGTTCTTC. This translates into CASSSTRGGKDGEQFF.

Details on this clonotype: An end of the junction differs from the germline gene, which may be a read error. The chain recombines TRBV20-1 with TRBJ1-5; D may be TRBD1 (5 bases). CDR1 and CDR2 from the germline V gene are DFQATT and SNEGSKA (reference sequence). The CDR3 is 13 amino acids. The CDR3 DNA reads as TGCAGTGGGGGTTTCTTCAGGGCTCAGCGCCAGCATTTT. This encodes CSGGFFRAQRQHF.

The chain joins TRBV27 to TRBJ2-2, with 7 positions matching TRBD1. With V trimmed by 1 base and J by 0 bases, 5 bases remained unmatched. Germline lookup yields CDR1 MNHEY and CDR2 SMNVEV (reference sequence). The CDR3 sequence is 17 residues long. The CDR3 DNA reads as TGTGCCAGCAGTTTATACACAGGGGCGACGAACACCGGGGAGCTGTTTTTT. It codes for CASSLYTGATNTGELFF.

As regards this clonotype: This may stem from a read error, because a much larger clone lies one nucleotide away. V is TRBV28 and J is TRBJ2-1; 8 bases line up with TRBD1. The CDR3 is 14 residues long. The ends lost 6 bases at V and 7 bases at J; junction bases unmatched: 8. Per germline, CDR1 MDHEN and CDR2 SYDVKM. The CDR3, as DNA: TGTGCCAGCAGAGACGCCGGGACAGGAAATGAGCAGTTCTTC. It encodes CASRDAGTGNEQFF.

This chain joins TRBV27 and TRBJ1-2, with a possible D match to TRBD1 (6 bases). This CDR3 contains 16 residues. Per the germline V gene, CDR1 is MNHEY and CDR2 is SMNVEV (reference sequence). V was pared by 5 bases and J by 2 bases, with 18 bases between. DNA for the CDR3: TGTGCCAGCAGTCTAGCAGGGGCCACTAGGAACTATGGCTACACCTTC. Encoded protein: CASSLAGATRNYGYTF.

The rearrangement uses TRBV7-2 and TRBJ1-2, with TRBD1 as a possible D gene (5 bases). Germline CDR1 reads SGHTA; CDR2 reads FQGNSA. Trimming took off 4 bases at V and 7 bases at J, with 16 bases between the two ends. The CDR3 covers 14 residues. As DNA, the CDR3 is TGTGCCAGCAGCTCCTTTGGGGGGGGAGCTGGCTACACCTTC. This translates into CASSSFGGGAGYTF.

In regard to this clonotype: This may be a read error, as it is one base from a much larger clone. The genes are TRBV6-5 and TRBJ2-4; perhaps TRBD2 as D (6 bases). Trimming cost V 6 bases and J 4 bases, with 16 bases left between them. CDR1 is MNHEY and CDR2 is SVGAGI in the germline V gene. The CDR3 loop spans 15 amino acids. CDR3 sequence reads: CASSSAGRGKNIQYF. In DNA, the CDR3 is TGTGCCAGCAGCTCGGCGGGACGGGGGAAAAACATTCAGTACTTC.

The V call is TRBV6-1, the J call TRBJ1-2; D not resolved. The V end was cut by 1 base, the J end by 4 bases, with 13 bases between. Germline V gives CDR1 MNHNS, CDR2 SASEGT. The CDR3 extends over 15 amino acids. As DNA, the CDR3 is TGTGCCAGCAGTGAAGAGGTCCGAGGCATCTATGGCTACACCTTC. It encodes CASSEEVRGIYGYTF.

This clonotype was counted many times. The genes are TRBV12-3 or TRBV12-4 and TRBJ1-4; 9 nucleotides align to TRBD1. This CDR3 spans 15 amino acids. V dropped 6 bases and J dropped 5; count of bases not matched to a gene: 7. CDR3 sequence (DNA): TGTGCCAGCAGGGCACAGGGGGCTGGGAATGAAAAACTGTTTTTT. Protein product: CASRAQGAGNEKLFF.

This clonotype was recorded at least ten times. The gene calls are TRBV6-2 or TRBV6-3 and TRBJ2-3; TRBD1 matches 7 bases. Per the germline V gene, CDR1 is MNHEY and CDR2 is SVGEGT. V lost 6 bases to trimming and J lost 2 bases; unmatched junction nucleotides: 8. The CDR3 totals 15 residues. The DNA of the CDR3 is TGTGCCAGCAGACCGACAGGGAGTTACACAGATACGCAGTATTTT. Translating it yields CASRPTGSYTDTQYF.

In regard to this clonotype: This may be a read error: a much more frequent sequence differs by one nucleotide. The chain uses TRBV5-1 and TRBJ2-1; D ambiguous. The CDR3 has 14 residues. V was pared by 3 bases and J by 6 bases, with 13 bases between. Germline V lookup: CDR1 SGHRS, CDR2 YFSETQ. The chain's CDR3 is CASSWPESPNEQFF. The CDR3 coding sequence is TGCGCCAGCAGCTGGCCGGAGAGCCCCAATGAGCAGTTCTTC.

This rearrangement joins TRBV6-2 or TRBV6-3 to TRBJ1-1; D is uncertain. The CDR3 runs 11 residues. Germline CDR1 is MNHEY and CDR2 is SVGEGT. Trimming cost V 6 bases and J 3 bases, with 5 bases left between them. The CDR3 nucleotides read TGTGCCAGCAGCTGGTACACTGAAGCTTTCTTT. It codes for CASSWYTEAFF.

This clonotype was counted at least ten times. V gene TRBV20-1 combines with J gene TRBJ2-5; 15 bases fit TRBD2. The CDR3 contains 15 residues. Germline V gene data show CDR1 as DFQATT and CDR2 as SNEGSKA (reference sequence). The junction had 6 bases not matched to a gene; V was cut back by 4 bases and J by 6 bases. CDR3 loop: CSATPGTSGGKTQYF. The CDR3 DNA reads TGCAGTGCTACCCCCGGGACTAGCGGGGGGAAGACCCAGTACTTC.

The chain carries TRBV7-8 and TRBJ2-3, with 9 bases identical to TRBD2. CDR1 and CDR2 (germline): SGHVS, FQNEAQ. The V gene end was trimmed by 2 bases and the J gene end by 0 bases; junction bases not matched to a gene: 9. This CDR3 region has 18 residues. The CDR3 loop is CASSLLAGPKTSTDTQYF. CDR3 coding DNA: TGTGCCAGCAGCTTACTAGCGGGGCCGAAAACTAGCACAGATACGCAGTATTTT.

This clonotype was counted ten times or more. V usage is TRBV7-9 and J usage is TRBJ1-2; D is ambiguous. Trimming stripped 4 bases from V and 6 bases from J, with 12 bases between. The CDR3 is made up of 13 amino acids. Germline V gene data show CDR1 as SEHNR and CDR2 as FQNEAQ (reference sequence). The CDR3 loop reads CASSSPLGNGYTF. The CDR3 coding sequence is TGTGCCAGCAGCTCCCCCCTGGGGAATGGCTACACCTTC.

This clonotype was observed many times. V is TRBV7-2 and J is TRBJ2-5, with a weak D call TRBD2 (6 bases). V was cut by 1 base and J by 7 bases, with 13 bases left in between. The CDR3 runs to 14 residues. The germline V gene has CDR1 SGHTA and CDR2 FQGNSA. CDR3 DNA: TGTGCCAGCAGCTTAGACGGGGCGGGGTGGACCCAGTACTTC. Translated: CASSLDGAGWTQYF.

The genes are TRBV7-9 and TRBJ1-2, with TRBD1 matching over 8 bases. Germline V CDR1 and CDR2: SEHNR, FQNEAQ (reference sequence). The J segment lost 7 bases and the V segment lost 2 bases, leaving 3 bases of the junction unmatched. There are 13 residues in the CDR3. This CDR3 is CASSLNRGAGYTF. DNA of the CDR3: TGTGCCAGCAGCTTAAACAGGGGGGCTGGCTACACCTTC.

About this clonotype itself: One end of the junction varies from germline; a read error may be responsible. The genes are TRBV4-2 and TRBJ2-1; a weak D match, TRBD2 (7 bases). This CDR3 region has 12 residues. Germline assignment: CDR1 LGHNA and CDR2 YNFKEQ. As DNA, the CDR3 is TGTGCCAGCACAGGGGACTACAATGAGAAGTACTTC. Translating it yields CASTGDYNEKYF.

Concerning this clonotype itself: This may come from a read error, since a much larger clone is one base off. The chain links TRBV29-1 to TRBJ1-2; D is unclear. The CDR3 length is 13 residues. The germline gives CDR1 SQVTM, CDR2 ANQGSEA. V was clipped by 7 bases and J by 0 bases, with 12 bases between them. The CDR3 coding sequence is TGCAGCGCTGGACGGAATGCTAACTATGGCTACACCTTC. This gives the protein CSAGRNANYGYTF. Combining the CDR3 with reference TRBV29-1 and TRBJ1-2 gives the whole variable domain SAVISQKPSRDICQRGTSLTIQCQVDSQVTMMFWYRQQPGQSLTLIATANQGSEATYESGFVIDKFPISRPNLTFSTLTVSNMSPEDSSIYLCSAGRNANYGYTFGSGTRLTVV.

Turning to this clonotype: It may be a read error: a sequence one base away is much more abundant. The chain has TRBV15 and TRBJ2-1; maybe TRBD2 (5 bases). Germline V gives CDR1 LNHNV, CDR2 YYDKDF (reference sequence). This CDR3 has 14 residues. The V end lost 4 bases, the J end lost 13 bases, and 20 bases lay between the germline ends. The CDR3 here is CATSNPIGRETQFF. The DNA for the CDR3 is TGTGCCACCAGCAACCCTATTGGGAGAGAGACCCAGTTCTTC.

This clonotype was recorded many times. The rearrangement uses TRBV4-2 and TRBJ2-1, with 11 bases fitting TRBD1. Germline assignment: CDR1 LGHNA and CDR2 YNFKEQ. This CDR3 has 17 amino acids. With 0 bases clipped from V and 3 bases from J, the junction kept 4 bases outside the gene matches. CDR3 loop: CASSQEGTGGLYNEQFF. The CDR3 DNA reads as TGTGCCAGCAGCCAAGAGGGGACAGGGGGGCTCTACAATGAGCAGTTCTTC.

CDR3: CASSLTGVNADTQYF. DNA for the CDR3: TGTGCCAGCAGCCTTACAGGGGTTAACGCAGATACGCAGTATTTT. This chain joins TRBV7-2 and TRBJ2-3; the match to TRBD1 covers 7 bases. The germline CDR1 and CDR2 sequences are SGHTA and FQGNSA. The CDR3 extends over 15 amino acids. Trimming at V came to 5 bases and at J to 4 bases, leaving 9 bases not matched to a gene.

J is TRBJ1-4 and V is TRBV18; D remains unclear. The germline V and J ends were trimmed by 3 bases and 6 bases, with 11 bases remaining between them. The CDR3 totals 14 residues. CDR1 KGHSH and CDR2 LQKENI come from the germline V gene. DNA of the CDR3: TGTGCCAGCTCACCGATGGGCGCGGATGAAAAACTGTTTTTT. This encodes CASSPMGADEKLFF.

The rearrangement links TRBV7-9 to TRBJ2-1; TRBD2 might be the D (6 bases). Per the germline V gene, CDR1 is SEHNR and CDR2 is FQNEAQ (reference sequence). The CDR3 runs 17 residues. V shed 3 bases and J shed 4 bases, with 19 bases lying between them. The CDR3 sequence: CASSFTLQLRGYNEQFF. CDR3 in DNA: TGTGCCAGCAGCTTCACCCTTCAATTGCGGGGATACAATGAGCAGTTCTTC.

This clonotype came up a few times. This sequence joins TRBV12-3 or TRBV12-4 and TRBJ2-3, with D possibly being TRBD1 (6 bases). V was shortened by 5 bases and J by 11 bases, with 23 bases between the two germline ends. This CDR3 is 15 amino acids long. The CDR3, as DNA: TGTGCCAGCAGTCAATACAGGGCTAGCACAGATGTGCAGTATTTT. Translating gives CASSQYRASTDVQYF.

This clonotype was detected a few times. V and J are TRBV28 and TRBJ2-7, with 11 nucleotides matching TRBD1. The CDR3 spans 14 residues. Per germline, CDR1 MDHEN and CDR2 SYDVKM. Trimming at V came to 10 bases and at J to 0 bases, leaving 5 bases not matched to a gene. The CDR3 region has the DNA TGTGCCATTACCGGGACAGGGGGCTCCTACGAGCAGTACTTC. This sequence encodes CAITGTGGSYEQYF.